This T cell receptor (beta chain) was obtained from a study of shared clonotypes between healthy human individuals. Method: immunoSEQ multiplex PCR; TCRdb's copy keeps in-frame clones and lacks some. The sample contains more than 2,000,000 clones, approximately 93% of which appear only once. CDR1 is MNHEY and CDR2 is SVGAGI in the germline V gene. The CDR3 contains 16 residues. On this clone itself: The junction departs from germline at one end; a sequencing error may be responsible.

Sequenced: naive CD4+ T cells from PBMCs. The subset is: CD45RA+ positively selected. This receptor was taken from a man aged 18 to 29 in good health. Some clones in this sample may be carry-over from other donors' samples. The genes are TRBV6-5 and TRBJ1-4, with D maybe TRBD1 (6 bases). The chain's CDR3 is CASSYRDTSRGEELFF. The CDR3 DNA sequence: TGTGCCAGCAGTTACCGGGACACGTCTAGGGGTGAAGAACTGTTTTTT.